The 7 T cell receptor beta chains given below trace back to one sample, sequenced in a study of post-analysis software for immune sequencing data. For these receptors, no antigen is known. TCR beta cDNA libraries included unique molecular identifiers. One entry per CDR3 protein results from TCRdb running MiXCR on the PCR reads. The sample records about 200,000 distinct CDR3 sequences, 29% being singletons. Study conclusions and caveats: The study found TRBV5-6, TRBV5-1 and TRBV20-1 among a few TRBV segments more frequent in patients than controls.

The sequenced sample was blood. The receptor source for this set is a girl aged 2-17 years with multiple sclerosis.

This sequence joins TRBV9 and TRBJ2-3; D ambiguous. Germline V gene data show CDR1 as SGDLS and CDR2 as YYNGEE. Trimming took 0 bases from V and 2 from J, leaving 10 bases between them. CDR3 length: 15 residues. The CDR3 DNA reads as TGTGCCAGCAGCGTAGGGTTTAGGCTCACAGATACGCAGTATTTT. This encodes CASSVGFRLTDTQYF.

This clonotype was seen a single time. The V and J genes are TRBV6-4 and TRBJ2-3; no clear D. V was trimmed by 6 bases and J by 4 bases, leaving 11 bases between them. This CDR3 has 13 amino acids. CDR1 and CDR2 from the germline V gene are MRHNA and SNTAGT. The chain's CDR3 is CASRPFISDTQYF. The DNA of the CDR3 is TGTGCCAGCAGGCCATTTATCTCAGATACGCAGTATTTT.

About this clonotype itself: Being one base from a much bigger clone, this may be a read error. J is TRBJ2-7 and V is TRBV9; D is uncertain. CDR3 length equals 14 residues. CDR1 and CDR2 from the germline V gene are SGDLS and YYNGEE. The CDR3 here is CAGSVLDSSYEQYF. CDR3 coding DNA: TGTGCCGGCAGCGTACTGGATTCCTCCTACGAGCAGTACTTC.

This rearrangement joins TRBV7-9 to TRBJ1-2; D perhaps matches TRBD1 (5 bases). Deletions cut 1 base from V and 1 base from J, with 19 bases between. The CDR3 contains 18 residues. CDR1 and CDR2 (germline): SEHNR, FQNEAQ (reference sequence). In DNA form, the CDR3 reads TGTGCCAGCAGCTTAGGGTGGCCCGGGACCCCCGTTAACTATGGCTACACCTTC. Translated: CASSLGWPGTPVNYGYTF.

As to this clonotype: One junction end does not reproduce the germline sequence, and a read error may be involved. The chain is built from TRBV28 and TRBJ2-3, with unresolved D. The CDR3 covers 12 residues. Germline V lookup: CDR1 MDHEN, CDR2 SYDVKM. The CDR3 region is CVSSFSPDTQYF. Here the CDR3 DNA reads TGTGTCAGCAGTTTTTCTCCAGATACGCAGTATTTT.

Notes on this clonotype: A read error may be the cause here, since a much bigger clone is one base away. The chain employs TRBV7-9 and TRBJ2-3; tentative D call: TRBD2 (5 bases). V lost 3 bases and J 9 bases, leaving 16 bases between the germline ends. Per the germline V gene, CDR1 is SEHNR and CDR2 is FQNEAQ (reference sequence). CDR3 length: 14 residues. The CDR3 DNA reads as TGTGCCAGCAGCTTTGGACGGGATTTCAACACGCAGTATTTT. Residues: CASSFGRDFNTQYF.

In this sample, this clonotype turned up many times. The chain links TRBV19 to TRBJ1-2; D may be TRBD1 (6 bases). This CDR3 has 14 amino acids. Trimming pared 5 bases from V and 8 bases from J, leaving 18 bases between. Germline V gene sequence: CDR1 LNHDA, CDR2 SQIVND (reference sequence). Written as DNA, the CDR3 is TGTGCCAGTAGTGGGCACAACAGGGTTCGGGGCTACACCTTC. Amino acids: CASSGHNRVRGYTF.